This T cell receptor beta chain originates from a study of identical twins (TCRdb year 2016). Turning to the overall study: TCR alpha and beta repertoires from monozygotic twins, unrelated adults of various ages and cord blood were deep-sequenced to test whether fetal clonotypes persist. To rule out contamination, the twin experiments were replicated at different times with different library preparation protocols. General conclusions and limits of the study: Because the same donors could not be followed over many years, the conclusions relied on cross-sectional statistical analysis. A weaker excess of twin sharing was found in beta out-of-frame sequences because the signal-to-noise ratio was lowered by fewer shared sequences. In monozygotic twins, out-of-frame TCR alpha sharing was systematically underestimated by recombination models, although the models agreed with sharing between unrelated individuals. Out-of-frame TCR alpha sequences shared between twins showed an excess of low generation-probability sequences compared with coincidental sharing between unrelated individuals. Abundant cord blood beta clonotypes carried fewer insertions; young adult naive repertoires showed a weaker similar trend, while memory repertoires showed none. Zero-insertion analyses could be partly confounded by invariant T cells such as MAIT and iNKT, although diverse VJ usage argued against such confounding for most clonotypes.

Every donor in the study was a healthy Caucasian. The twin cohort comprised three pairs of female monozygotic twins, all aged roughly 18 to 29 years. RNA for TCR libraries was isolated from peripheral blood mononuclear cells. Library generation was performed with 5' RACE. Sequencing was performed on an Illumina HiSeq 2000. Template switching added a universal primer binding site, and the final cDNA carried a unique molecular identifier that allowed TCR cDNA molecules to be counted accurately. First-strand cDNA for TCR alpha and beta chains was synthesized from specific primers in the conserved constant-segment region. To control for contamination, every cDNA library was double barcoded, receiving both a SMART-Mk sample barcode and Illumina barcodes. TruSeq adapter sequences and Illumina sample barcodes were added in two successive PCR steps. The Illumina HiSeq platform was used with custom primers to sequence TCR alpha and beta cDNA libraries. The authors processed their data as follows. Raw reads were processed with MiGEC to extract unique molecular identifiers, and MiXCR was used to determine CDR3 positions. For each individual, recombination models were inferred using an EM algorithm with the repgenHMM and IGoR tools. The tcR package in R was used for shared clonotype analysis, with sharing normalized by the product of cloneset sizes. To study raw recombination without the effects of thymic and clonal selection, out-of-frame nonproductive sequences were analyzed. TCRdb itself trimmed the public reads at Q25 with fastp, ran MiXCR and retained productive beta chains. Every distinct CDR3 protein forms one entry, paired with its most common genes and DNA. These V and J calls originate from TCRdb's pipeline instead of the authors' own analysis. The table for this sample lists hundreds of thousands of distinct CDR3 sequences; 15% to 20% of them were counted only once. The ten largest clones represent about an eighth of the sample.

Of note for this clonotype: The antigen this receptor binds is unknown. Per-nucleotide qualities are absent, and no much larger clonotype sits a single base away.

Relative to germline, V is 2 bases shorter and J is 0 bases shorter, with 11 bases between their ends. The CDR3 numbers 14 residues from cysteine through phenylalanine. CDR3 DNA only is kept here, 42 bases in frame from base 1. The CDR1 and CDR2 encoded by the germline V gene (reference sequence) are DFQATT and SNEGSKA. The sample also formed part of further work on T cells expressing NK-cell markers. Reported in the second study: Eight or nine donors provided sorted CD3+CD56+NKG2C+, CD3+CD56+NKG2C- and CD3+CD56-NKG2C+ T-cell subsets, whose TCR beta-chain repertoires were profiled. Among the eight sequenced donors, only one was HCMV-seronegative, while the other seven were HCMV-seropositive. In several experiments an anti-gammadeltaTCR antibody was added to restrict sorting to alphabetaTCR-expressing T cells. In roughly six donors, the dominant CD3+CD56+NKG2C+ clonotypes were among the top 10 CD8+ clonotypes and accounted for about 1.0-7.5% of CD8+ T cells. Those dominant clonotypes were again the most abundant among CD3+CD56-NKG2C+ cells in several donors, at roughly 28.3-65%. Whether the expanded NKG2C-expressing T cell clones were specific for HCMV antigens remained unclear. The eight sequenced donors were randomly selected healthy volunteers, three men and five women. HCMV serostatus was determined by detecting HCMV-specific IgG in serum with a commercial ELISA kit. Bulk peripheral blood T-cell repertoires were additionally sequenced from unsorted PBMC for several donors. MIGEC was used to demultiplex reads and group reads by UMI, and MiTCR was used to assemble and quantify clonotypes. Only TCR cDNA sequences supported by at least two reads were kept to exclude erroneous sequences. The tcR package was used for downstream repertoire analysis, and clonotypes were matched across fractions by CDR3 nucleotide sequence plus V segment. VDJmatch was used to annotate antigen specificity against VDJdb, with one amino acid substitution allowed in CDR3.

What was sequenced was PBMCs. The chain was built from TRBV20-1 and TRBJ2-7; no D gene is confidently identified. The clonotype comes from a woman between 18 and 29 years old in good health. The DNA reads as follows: TGCAGTGCTAGACATTCCGCCGACTCCTACGAGCAGTACTTC. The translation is CSARHSADSYEQYF.